The subject of this entry is one T cell receptor (beta chain). Generated by immunoSEQ multiplex PCR, the TCRdb table keeps only in-frame clones and is missing some. The table has 30,000 to 35,000 clones, 93% seen once. The entry originates in a study of T cells in localized non-small cell lung cancer. The source was peripheral blood, collected before any cancer treatment. This clonotype was sampled from a female donor of 60 years or more with stage I lung adenocarcinoma.

The CDR3 region is CASKSSGTWANVLTF. The CDR3 coding sequence is TGTGCCAGCAAGTCATCGGGCACTTGGGCCAACGTCCTGACTTTC. The gene calls are TRBV6-5 and TRBJ2-6; D gene ambiguous. V was trimmed by 7 bases and J by 5 bases, leaving 15 bases between them. The CDR3 consists of 15 residues. CDR1 and CDR2 from the germline V gene are MNHEY and SVGAGI.